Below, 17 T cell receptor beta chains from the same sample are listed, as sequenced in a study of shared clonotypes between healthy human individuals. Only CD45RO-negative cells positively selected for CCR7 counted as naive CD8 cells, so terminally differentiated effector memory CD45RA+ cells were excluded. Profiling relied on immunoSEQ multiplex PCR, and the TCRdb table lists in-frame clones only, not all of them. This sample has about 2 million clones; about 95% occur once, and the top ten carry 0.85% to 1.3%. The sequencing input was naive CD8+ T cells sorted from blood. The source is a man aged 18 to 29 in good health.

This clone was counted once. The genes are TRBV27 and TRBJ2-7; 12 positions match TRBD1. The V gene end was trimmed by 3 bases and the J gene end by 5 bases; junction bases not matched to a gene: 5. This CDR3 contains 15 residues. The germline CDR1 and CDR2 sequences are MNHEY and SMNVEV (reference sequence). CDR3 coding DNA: TGTGCCAGCAGTTTGGGGGACAGGGGGCTGAACGAGCAGTACTTC. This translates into CASSLGDRGLNEQYF.

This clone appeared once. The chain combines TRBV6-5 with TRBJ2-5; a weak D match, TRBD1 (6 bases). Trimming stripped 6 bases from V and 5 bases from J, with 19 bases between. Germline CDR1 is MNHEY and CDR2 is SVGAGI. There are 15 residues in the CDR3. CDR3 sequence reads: CASSLGAPGWETQYF. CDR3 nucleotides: TGTGCCAGCAGCCTGGGGGCACCAGGGTGGGAGACCCAGTACTTC.

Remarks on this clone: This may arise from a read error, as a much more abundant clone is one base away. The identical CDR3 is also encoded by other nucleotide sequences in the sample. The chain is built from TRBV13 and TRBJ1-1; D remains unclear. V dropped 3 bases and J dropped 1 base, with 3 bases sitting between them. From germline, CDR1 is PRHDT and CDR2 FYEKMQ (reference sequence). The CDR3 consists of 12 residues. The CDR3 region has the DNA TGTGCCAGCAGCTTGAGGAACACTGAAGCTTTCTTT. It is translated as CASSLRNTEAFF. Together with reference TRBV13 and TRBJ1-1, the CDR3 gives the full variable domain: AAGVIQSPRHLIKEKRETATLKCYPIPRHDTVYWYQQGPGQDPQFLISFYEKMQSDKGSIPDRFSAQQFSDYHSELNMSSLELGDSALYFCASSLRNTEAFFGQGTRLTVV.

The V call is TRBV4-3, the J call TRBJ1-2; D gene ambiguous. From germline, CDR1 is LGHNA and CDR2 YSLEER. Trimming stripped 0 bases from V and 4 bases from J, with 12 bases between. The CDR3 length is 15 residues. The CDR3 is CASSQDVTAIYGYTF. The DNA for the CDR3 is TGCGCCAGCAGCCAAGATGTGACCGCTATCTATGGCTACACCTTC.

CDR3 residues: CAWSGAGQIDTQYF. Here the CDR3 DNA reads TGTGCCTGGAGTGGAGCGGGGCAAATAGATACGCAGTATTTT. The rearrangement joins TRBV30 to TRBJ2-3; 7 positions match TRBD2. Germline loops: CDR1 GTSNPN, CDR2 SVGIG (reference sequence). Trimming took 1 base from V and 5 from J; bases not matched to a gene: 6. This CDR3 has 14 amino acids.

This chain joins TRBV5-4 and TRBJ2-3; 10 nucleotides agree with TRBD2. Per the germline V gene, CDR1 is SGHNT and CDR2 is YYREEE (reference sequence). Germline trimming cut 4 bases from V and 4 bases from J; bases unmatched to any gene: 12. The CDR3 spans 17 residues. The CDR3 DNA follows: TGTGCCAGCAGCCCGCTGTTGGGGGGGACTAGCGCAGATACGCAGTATTTT. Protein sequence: CASSPLLGGTSADTQYF. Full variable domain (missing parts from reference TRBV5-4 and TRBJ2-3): ETGVTQSPTHLIKTRGQQVTLRCSSQSGHNTVSWYQQALGQGPQFIFQYYREEENGRGNFPPRFSGLQFPNYSSELNVNALELDDSALYLCASSPLLGGTSADTQYFGPGTRLTVL.

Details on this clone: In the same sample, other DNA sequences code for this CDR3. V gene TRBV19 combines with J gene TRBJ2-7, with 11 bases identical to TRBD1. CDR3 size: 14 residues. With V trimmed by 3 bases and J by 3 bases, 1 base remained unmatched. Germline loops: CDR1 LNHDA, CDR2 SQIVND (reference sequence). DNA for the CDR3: TGTGCCAGTAGTATTGGGACAGGGGGCTACGAGCAGTACTTC. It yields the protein CASSIGTGGYEQYF.

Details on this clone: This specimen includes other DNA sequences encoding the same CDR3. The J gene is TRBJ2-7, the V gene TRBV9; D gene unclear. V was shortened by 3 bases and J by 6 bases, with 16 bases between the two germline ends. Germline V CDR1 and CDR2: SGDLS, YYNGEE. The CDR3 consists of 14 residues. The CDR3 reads CASSGDLTLGEQYF. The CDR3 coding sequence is TGTGCCAGCAGCGGAGACCTGACTCTGGGCGAGCAGTACTTC.

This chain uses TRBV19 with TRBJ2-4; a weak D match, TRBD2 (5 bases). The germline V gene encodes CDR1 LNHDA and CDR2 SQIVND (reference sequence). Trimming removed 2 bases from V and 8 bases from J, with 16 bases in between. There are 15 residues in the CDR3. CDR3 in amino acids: CASSIMAGHVDIQYF. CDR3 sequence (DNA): TGTGCCAGTAGTATAATGGCGGGCCACGTGGACATTCAGTACTTC.

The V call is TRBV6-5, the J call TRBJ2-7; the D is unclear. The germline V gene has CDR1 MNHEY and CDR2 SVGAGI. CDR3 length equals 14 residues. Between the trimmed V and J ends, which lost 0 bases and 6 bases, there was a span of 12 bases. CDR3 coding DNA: TGTGCCAGCAGTTACTCGAGCATGGCTGGCGAGCAGTACTTC. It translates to CASSYSSMAGEQYF.

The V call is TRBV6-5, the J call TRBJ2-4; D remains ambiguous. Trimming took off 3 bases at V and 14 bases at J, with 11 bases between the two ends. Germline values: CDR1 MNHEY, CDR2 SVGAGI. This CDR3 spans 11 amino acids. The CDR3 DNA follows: TGTGCCAGCAGTTATGGTATCGAGGAGTACTTC. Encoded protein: CASSYGIEEYF.

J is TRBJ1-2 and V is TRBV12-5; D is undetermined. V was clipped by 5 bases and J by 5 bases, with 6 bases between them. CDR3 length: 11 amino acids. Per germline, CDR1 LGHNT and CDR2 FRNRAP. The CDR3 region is CASGAPYGYTF. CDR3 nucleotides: TGTGCTAGTGGTGCCCCTTATGGCTACACCTTC.

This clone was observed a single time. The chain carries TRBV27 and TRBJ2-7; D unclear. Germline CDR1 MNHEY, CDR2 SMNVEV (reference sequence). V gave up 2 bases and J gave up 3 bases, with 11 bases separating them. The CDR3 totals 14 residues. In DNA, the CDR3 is TGTGCCAGCAGTTTAAGGTGGGATGGCTACGAGCAGTACTTC. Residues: CASSLRWDGYEQYF.

The CDR3: CASHTGEEAFF. The CDR3 DNA is TGTGCCAGCCACACAGGGGAGGAAGCTTTCTTT. The chain joins TRBV2 to TRBJ1-1; 7 nucleotides agree with TRBD1. The CDR3 contains 11 residues. Germline-derived CDR1 and CDR2 are SNHLY and FYNNEI. V lost 8 bases and J lost 8; bases outside the gene matches: 5.

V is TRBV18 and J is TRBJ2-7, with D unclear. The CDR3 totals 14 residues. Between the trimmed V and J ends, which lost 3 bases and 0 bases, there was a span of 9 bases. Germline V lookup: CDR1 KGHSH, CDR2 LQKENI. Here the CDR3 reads CASSPFQSSYEQYF. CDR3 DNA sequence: TGTGCCAGCTCACCTTTCCAGAGCTCCTACGAGCAGTACTTC.

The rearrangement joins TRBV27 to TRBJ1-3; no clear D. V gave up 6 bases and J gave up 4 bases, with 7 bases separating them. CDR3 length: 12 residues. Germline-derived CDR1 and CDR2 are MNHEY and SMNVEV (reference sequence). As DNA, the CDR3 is TGTGCCAGCAGCCACCCAGGAAACACCATATATTTT. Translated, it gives CASSHPGNTIYF.

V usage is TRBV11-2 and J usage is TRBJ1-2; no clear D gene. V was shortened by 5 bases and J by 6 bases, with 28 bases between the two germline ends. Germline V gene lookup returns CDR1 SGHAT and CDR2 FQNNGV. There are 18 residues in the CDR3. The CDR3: CASSPSSGINWLTDGYTF. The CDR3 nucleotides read TGTGCCAGCAGCCCTAGTTCGGGGATTAACTGGCTTACGGATGGCTACACCTTC.